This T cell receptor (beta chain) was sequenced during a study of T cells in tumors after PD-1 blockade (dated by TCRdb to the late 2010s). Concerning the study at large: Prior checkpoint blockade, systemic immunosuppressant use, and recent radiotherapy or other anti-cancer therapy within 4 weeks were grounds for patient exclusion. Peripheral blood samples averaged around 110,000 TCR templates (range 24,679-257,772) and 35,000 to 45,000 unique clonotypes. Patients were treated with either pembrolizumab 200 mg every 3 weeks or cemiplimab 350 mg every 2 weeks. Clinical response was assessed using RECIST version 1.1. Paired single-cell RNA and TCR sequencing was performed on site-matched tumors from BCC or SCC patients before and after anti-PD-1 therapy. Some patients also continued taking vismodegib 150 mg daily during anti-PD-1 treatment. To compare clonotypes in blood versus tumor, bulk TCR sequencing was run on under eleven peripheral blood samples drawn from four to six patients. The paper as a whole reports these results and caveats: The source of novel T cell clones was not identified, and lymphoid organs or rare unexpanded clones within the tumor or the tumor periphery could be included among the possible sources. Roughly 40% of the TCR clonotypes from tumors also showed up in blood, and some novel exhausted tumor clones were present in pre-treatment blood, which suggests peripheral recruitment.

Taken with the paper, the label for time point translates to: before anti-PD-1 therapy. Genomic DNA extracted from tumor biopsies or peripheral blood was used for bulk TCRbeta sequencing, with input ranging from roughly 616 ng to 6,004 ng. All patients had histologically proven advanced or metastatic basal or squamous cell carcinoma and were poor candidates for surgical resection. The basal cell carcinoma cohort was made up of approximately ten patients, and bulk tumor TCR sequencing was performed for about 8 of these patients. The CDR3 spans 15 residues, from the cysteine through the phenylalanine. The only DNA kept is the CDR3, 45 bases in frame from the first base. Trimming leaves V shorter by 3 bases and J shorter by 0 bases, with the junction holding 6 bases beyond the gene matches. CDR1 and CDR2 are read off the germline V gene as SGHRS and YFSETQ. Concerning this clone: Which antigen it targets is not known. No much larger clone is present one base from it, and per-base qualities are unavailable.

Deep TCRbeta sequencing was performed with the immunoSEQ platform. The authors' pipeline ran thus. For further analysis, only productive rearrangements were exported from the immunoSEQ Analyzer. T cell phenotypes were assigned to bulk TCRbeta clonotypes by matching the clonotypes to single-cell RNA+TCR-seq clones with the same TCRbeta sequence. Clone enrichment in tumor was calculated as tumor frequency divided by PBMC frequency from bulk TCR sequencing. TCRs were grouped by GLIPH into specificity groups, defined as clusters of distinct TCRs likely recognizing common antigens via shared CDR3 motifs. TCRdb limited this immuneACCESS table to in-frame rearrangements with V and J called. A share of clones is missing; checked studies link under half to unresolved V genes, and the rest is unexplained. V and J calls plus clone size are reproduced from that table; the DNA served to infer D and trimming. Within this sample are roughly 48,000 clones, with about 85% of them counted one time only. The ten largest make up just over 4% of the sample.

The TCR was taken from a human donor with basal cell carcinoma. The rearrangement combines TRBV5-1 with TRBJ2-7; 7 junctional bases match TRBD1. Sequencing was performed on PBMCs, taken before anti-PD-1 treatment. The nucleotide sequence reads TGCGCCAGCAGCTCCTTACAGGGGATCTCCTACGAGCAGTACTTC. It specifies CASSSLQGISYEQYF. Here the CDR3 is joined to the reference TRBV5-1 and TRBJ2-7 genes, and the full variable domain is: KAGVTQTPRYLIKTRGQQVTLSCSPISGHRSVSWYQQTPGQGLQFLFEYFSETQRNKGNFPGRFSGRQFSNSRSEMNVSTLELGDSALYLCASSSLQGISYEQYFGPGTRLTVT.